This T cell receptor beta chain originates from a study of blood T cell repertoires in COVID-19. In the study overall: Material from acute and convalescent COVID-19 was sourced from the United States, Italy and Spain. T cells, B-cell-depleted T cells, or PBMCs provided the cDNA or gDNA that served as material.

Per the study methods: Reference gene primer amplification gave estimated nucleated cell counts. Profiled with immunoSEQ multiplex PCR; TCRdb holds only in-frame clones, not every one. Clone size and the V and J calls come from that table; the DNA yielded D and trimming. The data contain about 220,000 clones, 80% to 90% of them seen just once; the ten biggest clones take up 9.7%. There are 14 residues in the CDR3. V gave up 5 bases and J gave up 9 bases; unmatched junction bases: 9. Germline loops: CDR1 LNHDA, CDR2 SQIVND (reference sequence). Sequencing was done on a sample of peripheral blood. The receptor's source is a man aged 50 to 59 with active or convalescent COVID-19. The chain has TRBV19 and TRBJ1-5; TRBD1 matches 8 bases. CDR3 nucleotide sequence: TGTGCCAGTAGTGCCCAGGGGGCCCCAGGGCCCCAGCATTTT. Its translation: CASSAQGAPGPQHF.